This T cell receptor (beta chain) came from a study of T cell responses to AZD1222 COVID-19 vaccine. Study results and caveats: Only a handful of AZD1222 recipients were seropositive at baseline.

Sequencing was performed with immunoSEQ multiplex PCR; in TCRdb, only in-frame clones are kept and a portion is missing. The repertoire holds 120,000 to 150,000 clones, 80% to 95% seen once, with approximately 4.3% in the top ten. The CDR3 length is 14 residues. V was cut by 5 bases and J by 3 bases, with 11 bases left in between. Germline-derived CDR1 and CDR2 are SGHTA and FQGTGA. Turning to this clone: Antigen unknown.

The source is an adult who received the AZD1222 COVID-19 vaccine. The source material was peripheral blood, sampled 28 days after the second AZD1222 dose. The genes are TRBV7-3 and TRBJ2-1; D gene ambiguous. For the CDR3, the DNA is TGTGCCAGCAGCCCCTTGGGTCTCTACAATGAGCAGTTCTTC. Its protein product is CASSPLGLYNEQFF.